The T cell receptor (beta chain) described here comes from a study of blood T cell repertoires in COVID-19. Sequencing was performed with immunoSEQ multiplex PCR; in TCRdb, only in-frame clones are kept and a portion is missing. The table lists 100,000 to 120,000 clones, approximately 90% of them singletons, with approximately 4.4% in the top ten. V was clipped by 3 bases and J by 3 bases; unmatched bases: 11. Germline values: CDR1 LNHDA, CDR2 SQIVND (reference sequence). The CDR3 length is 17 residues. The rearrangement links TRBV19 to TRBJ1-1; 9 positions match TRBD1. Sample: peripheral blood. The receptor's source is a woman between 50 and 59 years old with acute or convalescent COVID-19. CDR3 protein: CASSISGTGTWDTEAFF. Written as DNA, the CDR3 is TGTGCCAGTAGTATTTCCGGGACAGGGACATGGGACACTGAAGCTTTCTTT.